This is a list of T cell receptor beta chains from one sample in a study of metastatic and nonmetastatic thyroid tumors. Using MiXCR, TCRdb re-called clones from the PCR reads. The sample yields tens of thousands of clones, under 30% seen once. The material sequenced was blood. Receptor source: a male donor with papillary thyroid cancer or a benign thyroid nodule (not recorded which). Some clones in this sample may be carry-over from other donors' samples. Both conserved end residues are part of each CDR3. D genes are given only for firm matches. Not every row has a clone size; where given, it reads once, few, many or a size class.

d_gene	abundance	v_gene	j_gene	CDR3nt	CDR3aa
-	-	TRBV5-1	TRBJ2-7	TGCGCCAGCAGCTTGGCCCCTAGCAAACCCTACGAGCAGTACTTC	CASSLAPSKPYEQYF
-	-	TRBV30	TRBJ2-7	TGTGCCTGGTGCAAGGGGGGAAACGAGCAGTACTTC	CAWCKGGNEQYF
TRBD1	few	TRBV6-2/TRBV6-3	TRBJ1-1	TGTGCCAGCAGTAACATAGGGACAGGGGGGGTGAACACTGAAGCTTTCTTT	CASSNIGTGGVNTEAFF
-	few	TRBV12-3/TRBV12-4	TRBJ1-6	TGTGCCAGCAGTTATCATACATGGGGTCAGTCACCCCTCCACTTT	CASSYHTWGQSPLHF
-	many	TRBV28	TRBJ2-3	TGTGCCAGCAGTGGGGTGGCAGGGGTAGAAGGAGATACGCAGTATTTT	CASSGVAGVEGDTQYF
-	many	TRBV28	TRBJ1-4	TGTGCCAGCAGTCCAGGGAGGGTTAATGAAAAACTGTTTTTT	CASSPGRVNEKLFF
TRBD1	many	TRBV11-2	TRBJ1-2	TGTGCCAGCAGCTCACAGGGGAATGGCTACACCTTC	CASSSQGNGYTF
TRBD2	few	TRBV25-1	TRBJ2-2	TGTGCCAGCAGTGAATTAGCGGGAGACACCGGGGAGCTGTTTTTT	CASSELAGDTGELFF
-	medium-sized	TRBV6-1	TRBJ1-4	TGTGCCAGCAACCCGGGCCAGTTTAATGAAAAACTGTTTTTT	CASNPGQFNEKLFF
TRBD2	-	TRBV10-3	TRBJ2-3	TGTGCCATCGGGGGGGCTAGCGGGAGGTCAGATACGCAGTATTTT	CAIGGASGRSDTQYF
-	few	TRBV30	TRBJ1-1	TGTGCCCAGCAGGAGAACACTGAAGCTTTCTTT	CAQQENTEAFF
-	many	TRBV5-1	TRBJ2-5	TGCGCCAGCAGTAGGGTTGGGGAGACCCAGTACTTC	CASSRVGETQYF
TRBD2	-	TRBV20-1	TRBJ2-1	TGCAGTGCCCTACCTTTGAGCGGGAAGGGAAATGAGCAGTTCTTC	CSALPLSGKGNEQFF
-	-	TRBV27	TRBJ2-7	TGTGCCAGCAGTGAAGACACCCCCCCTGGGAGCGAGCAGTACTTC	CASSEDTPPGSEQYF
-	-	TRBV12-5	TRBJ1-3	TGTGCTAGTGGTTTGGTACAGGGAACGTCTGGAAACACCATATATTTT	CASGLVQGTSGNTIYF
-	-	TRBV30	TRBJ1-6	TGTGCCTGGAGGGTCAGGGGTAATTCACCCCTCCACTTT	CAWRVRGNSPLHF
-	many	TRBV6-2/TRBV6-3	TRBJ2-7	TGTGCCAGCAGTTCCCTGGGACTTTTTTACGAGCAGTACTTC	CASSSLGLFYEQYF
TRBD2	-	TRBV24-1	TRBJ2-1	TGTGCCACCAGTGATTTAGGACGGGAGGGCGATGAGCAGTTCTTC	CATSDLGREGDEQFF
-	many	TRBV7-9	TRBJ2-1	TGTGCCAGCAGCTTAGCGGGAATGTCCTACAATGAGCAGTTCTTC	CASSLAGMSYNEQFF
-	many	TRBV11-2	TRBJ1-2	TGTGCCAGCAGCTTACAGGGATATAACTATGGCTACACCTTC	CASSLQGYNYGYTF
-	many	TRBV28	TRBJ2-7	TGTGCCAGCAGTCAACCAGGGAAAGACTACGAGCAGTACTTC	CASSQPGKDYEQYF
-	few	TRBV7-2	TRBJ2-7	TGTGCCAGCAGCAACACCTACGAGCAGTACTTC	CASSNTYEQYF
TRBD1	large	TRBV11-3	TRBJ2-3	TGTGCCAGCAGCTCAGAGGGACAGGGGGCAACTAGCACAGATACGCAGTATTTT	CASSSEGQGATSTDTQYF
-	many	TRBV29-1	TRBJ1-2	TGCAGCGTTGTGGGGACACCTAACTATGGCTACACCTTC	CSVVGTPNYGYTF
-	-	TRBV19	TRBJ2-7	TGTGCCAGTAGTAAGGGGCTCGACGAGCAGTACTTC	CASSKGLDEQYF